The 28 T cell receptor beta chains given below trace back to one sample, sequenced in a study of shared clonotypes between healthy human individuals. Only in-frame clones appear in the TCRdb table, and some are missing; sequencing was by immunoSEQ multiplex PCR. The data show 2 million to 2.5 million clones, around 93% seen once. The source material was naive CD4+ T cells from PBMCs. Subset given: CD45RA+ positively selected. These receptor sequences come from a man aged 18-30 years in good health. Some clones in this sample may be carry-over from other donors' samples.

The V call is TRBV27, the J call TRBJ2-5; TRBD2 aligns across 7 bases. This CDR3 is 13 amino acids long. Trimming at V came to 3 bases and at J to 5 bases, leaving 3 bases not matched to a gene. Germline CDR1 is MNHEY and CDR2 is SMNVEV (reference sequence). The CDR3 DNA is TGTGCCAGCAGTTTTGTCGGGAGGGAGACCCAGTACTTC. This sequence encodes CASSFVGRETQYF.

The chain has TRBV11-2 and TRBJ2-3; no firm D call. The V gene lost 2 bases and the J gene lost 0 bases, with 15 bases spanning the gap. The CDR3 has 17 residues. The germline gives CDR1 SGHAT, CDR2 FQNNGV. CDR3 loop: CASSLNPPRSSTDTQYF. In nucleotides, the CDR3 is TGTGCCAGCAGCTTAAACCCCCCGCGTTCTAGCACAGATACGCAGTATTTT.

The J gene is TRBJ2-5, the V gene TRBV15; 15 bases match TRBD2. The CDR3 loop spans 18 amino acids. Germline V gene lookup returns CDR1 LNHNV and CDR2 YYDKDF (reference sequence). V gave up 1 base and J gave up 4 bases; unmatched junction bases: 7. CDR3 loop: CATSRVPPGLAGGETQYF. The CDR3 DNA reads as TGTGCCACCAGCAGAGTTCCCCCGGGACTAGCGGGAGGAGAGACCCAGTACTTC.

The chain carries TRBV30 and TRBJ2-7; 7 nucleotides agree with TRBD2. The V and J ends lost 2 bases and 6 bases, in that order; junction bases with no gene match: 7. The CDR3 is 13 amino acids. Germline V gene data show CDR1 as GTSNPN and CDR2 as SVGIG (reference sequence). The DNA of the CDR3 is TGTGCCTGGAGTATGCTACTAGCGCGCGAGCAGTACTTC. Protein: CAWSMLLAREQYF.

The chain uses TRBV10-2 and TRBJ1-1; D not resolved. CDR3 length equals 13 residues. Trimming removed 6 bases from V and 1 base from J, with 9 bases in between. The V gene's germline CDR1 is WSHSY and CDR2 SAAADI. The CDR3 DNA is TGCGCCAGCAGGACTACTGGGAACACTGAAGCTTTCTTT. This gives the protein CASRTTGNTEAFF.

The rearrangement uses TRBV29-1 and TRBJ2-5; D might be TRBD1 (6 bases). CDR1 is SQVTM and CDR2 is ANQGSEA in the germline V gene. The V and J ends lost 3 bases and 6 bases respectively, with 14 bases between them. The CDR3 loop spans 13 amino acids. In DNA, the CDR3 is TGCAGCGTTGAGAGCAGGGGCGGACAGACCCAGTACTTC. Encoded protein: CSVESRGGQTQYF.

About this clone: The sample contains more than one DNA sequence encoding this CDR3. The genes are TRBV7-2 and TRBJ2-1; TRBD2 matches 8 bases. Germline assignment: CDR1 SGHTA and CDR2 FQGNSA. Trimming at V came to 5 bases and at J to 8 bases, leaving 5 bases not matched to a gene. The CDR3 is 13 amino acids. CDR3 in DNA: TGTGCCAGCAGCCGGGGGGGACTCGATGAGCAGTTCTTC. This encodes CASSRGGLDEQFF.

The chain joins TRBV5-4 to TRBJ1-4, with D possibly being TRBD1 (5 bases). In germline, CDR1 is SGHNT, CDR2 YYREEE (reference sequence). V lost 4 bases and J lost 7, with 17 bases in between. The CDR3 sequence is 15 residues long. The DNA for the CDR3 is TGTGCCAGCAGCGCATTGCCGGGACGCGGTGAAAAACTGTTTTTT. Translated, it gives CASSALPGRGEKLFF. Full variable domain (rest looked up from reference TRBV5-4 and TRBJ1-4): ETGVTQSPTHLIKTRGQQVTLRCSSQSGHNTVSWYQQALGQGPQFIFQYYREEENGRGNFPPRFSGLQFPNYSSELNVNALELDDSALYLCASSALPGRGEKLFFGSGTQLSVL.

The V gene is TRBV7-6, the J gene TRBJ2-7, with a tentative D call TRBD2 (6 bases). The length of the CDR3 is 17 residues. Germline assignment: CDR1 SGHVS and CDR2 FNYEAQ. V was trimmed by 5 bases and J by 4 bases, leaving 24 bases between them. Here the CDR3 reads CASSHLYQISGLYEQYF. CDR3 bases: TGTGCCAGCAGCCACCTTTACCAGATTAGCGGTCTATACGAGCAGTACTTC.

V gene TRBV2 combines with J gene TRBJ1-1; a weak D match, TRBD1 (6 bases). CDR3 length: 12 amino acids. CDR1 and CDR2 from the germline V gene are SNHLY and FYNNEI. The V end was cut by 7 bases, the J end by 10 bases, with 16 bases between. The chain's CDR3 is CASKFSGHGAFF. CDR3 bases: TGTGCCAGCAAATTTTCGGGACATGGAGCTTTCTTT.

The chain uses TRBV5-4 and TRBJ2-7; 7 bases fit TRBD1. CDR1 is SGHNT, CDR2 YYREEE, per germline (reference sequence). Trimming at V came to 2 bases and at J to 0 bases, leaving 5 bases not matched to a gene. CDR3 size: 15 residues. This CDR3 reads CASSFRTGLSYEQYF. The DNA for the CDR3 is TGTGCCAGCAGCTTCCGGACAGGACTCTCCTACGAGCAGTACTTC.

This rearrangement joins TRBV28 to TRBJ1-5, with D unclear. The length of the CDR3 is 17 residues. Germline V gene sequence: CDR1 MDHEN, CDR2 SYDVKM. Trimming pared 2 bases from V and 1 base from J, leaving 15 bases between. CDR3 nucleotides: TGTGCCAGCAGTTTAGAATCCGGAGGTGGGAGCAATCAGCCCCAGCATTTT. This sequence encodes CASSLESGGGSNQPQHF.

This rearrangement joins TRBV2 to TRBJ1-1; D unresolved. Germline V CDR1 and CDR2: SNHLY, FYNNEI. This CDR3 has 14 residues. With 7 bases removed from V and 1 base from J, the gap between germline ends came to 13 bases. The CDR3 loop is CASTDLVPNTEAFF. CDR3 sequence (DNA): TGTGCCAGCACCGACTTAGTGCCGAACACTGAAGCTTTCTTT. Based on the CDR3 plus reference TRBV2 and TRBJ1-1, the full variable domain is EPEVTQTPSHQVTQMGQEVILRCVPISNHLYFYWYRQILGQKVEFLVSFYNNEISEKSEIFDDQFSVERPDGSNFTLKIRSTKLEDSAMYFCASTDLVPNTEAFFGQGTRLTVV.

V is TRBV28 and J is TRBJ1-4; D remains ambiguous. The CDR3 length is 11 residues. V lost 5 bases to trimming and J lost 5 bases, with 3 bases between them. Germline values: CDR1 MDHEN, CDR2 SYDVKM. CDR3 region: CASSQNEKLFF. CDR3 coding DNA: TGTGCCAGCAGTCAAAATGAAAAACTGTTTTTT.

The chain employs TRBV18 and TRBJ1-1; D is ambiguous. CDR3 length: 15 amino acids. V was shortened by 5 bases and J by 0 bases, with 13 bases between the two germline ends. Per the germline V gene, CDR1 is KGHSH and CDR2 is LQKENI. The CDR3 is CASSSNPQLNTEAFF. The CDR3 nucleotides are TGTGCCAGCTCATCAAACCCACAGCTGAACACTGAAGCTTTCTTT.

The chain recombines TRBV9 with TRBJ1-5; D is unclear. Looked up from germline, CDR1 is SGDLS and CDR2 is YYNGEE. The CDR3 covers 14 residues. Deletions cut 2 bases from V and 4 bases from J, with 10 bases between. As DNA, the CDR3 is TGTGCCAGCAGCGTGGGTAGGCCTAATCAGCCCCAGCATTTT. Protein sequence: CASSVGRPNQPQHF.

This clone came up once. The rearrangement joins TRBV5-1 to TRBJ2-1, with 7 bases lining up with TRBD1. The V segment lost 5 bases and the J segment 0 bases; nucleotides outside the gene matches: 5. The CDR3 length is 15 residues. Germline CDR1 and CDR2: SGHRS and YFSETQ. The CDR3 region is CASRGQSSSYNEQFF. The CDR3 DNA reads TGCGCCAGCAGGGGACAGTCGAGCTCCTACAATGAGCAGTTCTTC.

The CDR3 here is CATSTGAVRETQYF. The CDR3 DNA reads as TGCGCCACATCGACAGGGGCCGTGCGAGAGACCCAGTACTTC. V gene TRBV5-1 combines with J gene TRBJ2-5; 8 bases fit TRBD1. CDR3 length: 14 residues. V was pared by 9 bases and J by 4 bases, with 11 bases of the junction left unmatched. Germline lookup yields CDR1 SGHRS and CDR2 YFSETQ.

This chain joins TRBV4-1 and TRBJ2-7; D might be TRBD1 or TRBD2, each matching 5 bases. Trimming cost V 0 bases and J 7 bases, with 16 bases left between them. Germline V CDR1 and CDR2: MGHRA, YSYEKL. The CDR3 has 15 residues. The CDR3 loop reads CASSQEVSSGREQYF. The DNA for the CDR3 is TGCGCCAGCAGCCAAGAAGTCTCCTCGGGGCGGGAGCAGTACTTC.

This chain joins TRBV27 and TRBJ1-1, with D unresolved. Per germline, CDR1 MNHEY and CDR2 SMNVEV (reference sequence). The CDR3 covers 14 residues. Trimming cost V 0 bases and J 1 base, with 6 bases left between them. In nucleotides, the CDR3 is TGTGCCAGCAGTTTATCGGTAAGGAACACTGAAGCTTTCTTT. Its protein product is CASSLSVRNTEAFF.

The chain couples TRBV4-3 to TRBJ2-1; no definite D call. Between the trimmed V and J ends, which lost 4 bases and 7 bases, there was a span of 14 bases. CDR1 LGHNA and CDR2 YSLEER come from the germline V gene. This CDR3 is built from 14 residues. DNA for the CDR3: TGCGCCAGCAGCCGCCAAGCGTTAGGGAATGAGCAGTTCTTC. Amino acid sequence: CASSRQALGNEQFF.

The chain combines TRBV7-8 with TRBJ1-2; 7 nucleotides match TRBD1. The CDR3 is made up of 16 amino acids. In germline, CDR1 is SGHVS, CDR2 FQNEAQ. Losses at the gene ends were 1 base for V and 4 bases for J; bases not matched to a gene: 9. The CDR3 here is CASSLEAQGLAYGYTF. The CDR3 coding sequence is TGTGCCAGCAGCTTAGAAGCACAGGGGCTTGCCTATGGCTACACCTTC.

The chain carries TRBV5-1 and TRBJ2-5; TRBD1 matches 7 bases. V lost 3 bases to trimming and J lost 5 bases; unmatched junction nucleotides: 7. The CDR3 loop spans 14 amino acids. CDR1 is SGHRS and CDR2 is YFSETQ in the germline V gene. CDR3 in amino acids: CASSYRRQGETQYF. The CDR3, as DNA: TGCGCCAGCAGCTATAGGAGACAGGGTGAGACCCAGTACTTC.

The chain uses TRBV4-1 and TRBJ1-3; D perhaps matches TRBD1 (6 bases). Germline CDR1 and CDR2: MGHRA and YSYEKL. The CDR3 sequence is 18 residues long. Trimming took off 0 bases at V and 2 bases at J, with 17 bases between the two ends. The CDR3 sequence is CASSQDRDTVKAGNTIYF. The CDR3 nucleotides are TGCGCCAGCAGCCAAGATCGGGACACAGTAAAGGCTGGAAACACCATATATTTT.

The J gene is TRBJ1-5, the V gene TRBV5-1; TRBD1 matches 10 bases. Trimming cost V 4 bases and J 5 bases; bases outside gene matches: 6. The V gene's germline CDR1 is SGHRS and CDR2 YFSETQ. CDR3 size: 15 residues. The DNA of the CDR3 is TGCGCCAGCAGCCCTTTTGGGACAGGGGATCAGCCCCAGCATTTT. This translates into CASSPFGTGDQPQHF.

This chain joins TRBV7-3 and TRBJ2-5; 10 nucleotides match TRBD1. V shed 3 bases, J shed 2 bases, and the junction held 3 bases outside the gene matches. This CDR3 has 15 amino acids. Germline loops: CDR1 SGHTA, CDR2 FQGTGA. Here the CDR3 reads CASSLTGGQQETQYF. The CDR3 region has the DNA TGTGCCAGCAGCTTGACAGGGGGCCAACAAGAGACCCAGTACTTC.

CDR3 DNA: TGTGCCAGCAGCTTCTCTTGGGGAGGCTACACCTTC. Its translation is CASSFSWGGYTF. The V gene is TRBV5-6, the J gene TRBJ1-2; D call uncertain. Looked up from germline, CDR1 is SGHDT and CDR2 is YYEEEE. The V end lost 2 bases, the J end lost 8 bases, and 10 bases lay between the germline ends. The CDR3 consists of 12 residues.

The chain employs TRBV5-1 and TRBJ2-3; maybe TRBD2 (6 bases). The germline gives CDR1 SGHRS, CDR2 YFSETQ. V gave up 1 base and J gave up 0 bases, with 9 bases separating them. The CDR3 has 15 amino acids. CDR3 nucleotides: TGCGCCAGCAGCTTGTGGGGGACTAGCACAGATACGCAGTATTTT. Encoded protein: CASSLWGTSTDTQYF.